This T cell receptor (beta chain) was sequenced for a study of T cell changes during pregnancy in multiple sclerosis. Assay used: immunoSEQ multiplex PCR; TCRdb lists only in-frame clones, some missing. The repertoire includes approximately 84,000 clones, nearly 95% of them detected once, and roughly 0.9% sits in the top ten. CDR3 length: 15 amino acids. Germline CDR1 reads MNHNS; CDR2 reads SASEGT. V dropped 1 base and J dropped 5; count of bases not matched to a gene: 4. This clone rates as medium-sized. This clonotype originated in a female donor in good health, enrolled as a control in a pregnancy study. The rearrangement uses TRBV6-1 and TRBJ2-7; 11 bases are a match to TRBD1. Sequences were derived from peripheral blood, sampled in the second trimester of pregnancy. The CDR3 sequence is CASSEGTGGGHEQYF. CDR3 nucleotides: TGTGCCAGCAGTGAAGGGACAGGGGGCGGACACGAGCAGTACTTC.